The entry below describes one TCR beta chain. These data are taken from a study of T-cell reconstitution after alpha-beta-depleted transplantation in children. The authors prepared the TCRbeta library with unique molecular identifiers. MiXCR, applied by TCRdb to the PCR reads, yields one record per CDR3 protein. The table records approximately 420,000 distinct CDR3 sequences, roughly 10% of them present only once. Germline V gene sequence: CDR1 MNHEY, CDR2 SVGAGI. CDR3 length: 14 residues. V was clipped by 0 bases and J by 10 bases, with 16 bases between them. The sequence came from a human donor who donated a stem cell graft to a child with acute myeloid leukemia. Source: PBMCs from the stem cell graft donor, taken from the stem cell graft. This rearrangement joins TRBV6-5 to TRBJ2-7; either TRBD1 or TRBD2 may fit D (5 bases each). The CDR3 sequence is CASSYSSPRDPQYV. The CDR3 DNA follows: TGTGCCAGCAGTTACTCGTCTCCCAGGGACCCCCAGTACGTC.